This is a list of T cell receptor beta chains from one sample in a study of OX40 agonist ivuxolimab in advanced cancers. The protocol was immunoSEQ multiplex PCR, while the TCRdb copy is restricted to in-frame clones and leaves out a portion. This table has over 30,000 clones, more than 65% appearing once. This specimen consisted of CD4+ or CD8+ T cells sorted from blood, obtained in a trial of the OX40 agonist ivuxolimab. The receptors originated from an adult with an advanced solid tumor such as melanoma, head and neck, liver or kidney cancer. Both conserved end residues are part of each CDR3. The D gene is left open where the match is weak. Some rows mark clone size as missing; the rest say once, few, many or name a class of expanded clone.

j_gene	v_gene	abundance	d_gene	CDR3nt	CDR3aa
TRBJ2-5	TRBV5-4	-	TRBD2	TGTGCCAGCAGCTTGCGCGGGGGGGAGACCCAGTACTTC	CASSLRGGETQYF
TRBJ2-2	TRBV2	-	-	TGTGCCAGCAGGAAGCAGACCGGGGAGCTGTTTTTT	CASRKQTGELFF
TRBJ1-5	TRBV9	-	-	TGTGCCAGCAGCTCCGGACCGCAGCCCCAGCATTTT	CASSSGPQPQHF
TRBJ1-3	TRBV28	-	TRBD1	TGTGCCAGCAGTCCCCACACGACAGGGGCTGGAAACACCATATATTTT	CASSPHTTGAGNTIYF
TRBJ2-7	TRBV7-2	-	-	TGTGCCAGCAGCGCCTCAAGCTACGAGCAGTACTTC	CASSASSYEQYF
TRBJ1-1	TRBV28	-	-	TGTGCCAGCAGTTCCTCTTTCACTGAAGCTTTCTTT	CASSSSFTEAFF
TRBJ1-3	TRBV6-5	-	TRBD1	TGTGCCAGCAGTCTCAGACAGGGGATAGGGGACACCATATATTTT	CASSLRQGIGDTIYF
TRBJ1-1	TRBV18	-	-	TGTGCCAGCTCACCTGAGGCAGGGTTGAACACTGAAGCTTTCTTT	CASSPEAGLNTEAFF
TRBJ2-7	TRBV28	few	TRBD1	TGTGCCAGCAGTTTAATTTCCCCCCGGGACAGATCCTACGAGCAGTACTTC	CASSLISPRDRSYEQYF
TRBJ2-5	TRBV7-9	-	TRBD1	TGTGCCAGCAGCTCCTTGACAGGGGGAGACGAGACCCAGTACTTC	CASSSLTGGDETQYF
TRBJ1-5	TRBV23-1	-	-	TGCGCCAGCAAGCTCGGGAAGGAGGGCAATCAGCCCCAGCATTTT	CASKLGKEGNQPQHF
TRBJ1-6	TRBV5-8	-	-	TGTGCCAGCAGCTTGAGTTACACCGGGGGTTCACCCCTCCACTTT	CASSLSYTGGSPLHF
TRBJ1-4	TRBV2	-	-	TGTGCCAGCAGTGGAACAGTTGCAACTAATGAAAAACTGTTTTTT	CASSGTVATNEKLFF
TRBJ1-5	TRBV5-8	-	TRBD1	TGTGCCAGCAGCTTACCGCCAGGACAGGAGATTTATAGCAATCAGCCCCAGCATTTT	CASSLPPGQEIYSNQPQHF
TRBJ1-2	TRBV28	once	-	TGTGCCAGCAGTCCCCTTTACGGTCCATCACCGCTGAATAACTATGGCTACACCTTC	CASSPLYGPSPLNNYGYTF
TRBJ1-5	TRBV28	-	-	TGTGCCAGCAGTTTCGTCAGGGGAGGACAGCCCCAGCATTTT	CASSFVRGGQPQHF
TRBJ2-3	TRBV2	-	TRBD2	TGTGCCAGCCGGACTAGCGGGAGGACGGATACGCAGTATTTT	CASRTSGRTDTQYF
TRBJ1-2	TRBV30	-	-	TGTGCCTGGATCTGGACCTTAGGAGGCTACACCTTC	CAWIWTLGGYTF
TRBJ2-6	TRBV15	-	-	TGTGCCACCAGCAACCCGGACAGATTCGCTGGGGCCAACGTCCTGACTTTC	CATSNPDRFAGANVLTF
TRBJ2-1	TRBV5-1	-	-	TGCGCCAGCAGCTTGGAAAGCGGACTCGGGGGCAATGAGCAGTTCTTC	CASSLESGLGGNEQFF
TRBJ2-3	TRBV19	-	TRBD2	TGTGCCAGTAGTATAGCGGCTAGCGGGAGTAGGGATACGCAGTATTTT	CASSIAASGSRDTQYF
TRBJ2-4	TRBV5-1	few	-	TGCGCCAGCAGCTTGGGAGGACACGAAAACATTCAGTACTTC	CASSLGGHENIQYF
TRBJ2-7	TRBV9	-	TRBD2	TGTGCCAGCAGCGGGGGAGCGGGAGCGAATAAGCAGTACTTC	CASSGGAGANKQYF
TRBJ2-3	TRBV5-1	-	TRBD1	TGCGCCAGCAGTACAGGGGGCTGGACAGATACGCAGTATTTT	CASSTGGWTDTQYF
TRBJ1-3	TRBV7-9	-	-	TGTGCCAGCAGCTTAGGAGACGTTGGCTCTGGAAACACCATATATTTT	CASSLGDVGSGNTIYF
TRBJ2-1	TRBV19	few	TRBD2	TGTGCCAGTAGCCGGGGAGGGTCCCTCAATGAGCAGTTCTTC	CASSRGGSLNEQFF
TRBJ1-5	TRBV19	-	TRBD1	TGTGCCAGTATGACAGGGGGCGCAGGTCAGCCCCAGCATTTT	CASMTGGAGQPQHF
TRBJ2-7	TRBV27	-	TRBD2	TGTGCCAGCAGTGCATCCCTGACTAGCAGAATTTACGAGCAGTACTTC	CASSASLTSRIYEQYF
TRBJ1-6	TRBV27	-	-	TGTGCCAGCAGTTTTGGGAATTCACCCCTCCACTTT	CASSFGNSPLHF
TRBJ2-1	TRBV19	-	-	TGTGCCAGTACATTCTCGAGGGGCCTGAGCTCCTACAATGAGCAGTTCTTC	CASTFSRGLSSYNEQFF
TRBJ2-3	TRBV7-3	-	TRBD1	TGTGCCAGCAGCATAAACAGGGGTACGCAGTATTTT	CASSINRGTQYF
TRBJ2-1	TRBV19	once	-	TGTGCCAGTAGCCTTGGGGGGTTGAGCTCCTACAATGAGCAGTTCTTC	CASSLGGLSSYNEQFF